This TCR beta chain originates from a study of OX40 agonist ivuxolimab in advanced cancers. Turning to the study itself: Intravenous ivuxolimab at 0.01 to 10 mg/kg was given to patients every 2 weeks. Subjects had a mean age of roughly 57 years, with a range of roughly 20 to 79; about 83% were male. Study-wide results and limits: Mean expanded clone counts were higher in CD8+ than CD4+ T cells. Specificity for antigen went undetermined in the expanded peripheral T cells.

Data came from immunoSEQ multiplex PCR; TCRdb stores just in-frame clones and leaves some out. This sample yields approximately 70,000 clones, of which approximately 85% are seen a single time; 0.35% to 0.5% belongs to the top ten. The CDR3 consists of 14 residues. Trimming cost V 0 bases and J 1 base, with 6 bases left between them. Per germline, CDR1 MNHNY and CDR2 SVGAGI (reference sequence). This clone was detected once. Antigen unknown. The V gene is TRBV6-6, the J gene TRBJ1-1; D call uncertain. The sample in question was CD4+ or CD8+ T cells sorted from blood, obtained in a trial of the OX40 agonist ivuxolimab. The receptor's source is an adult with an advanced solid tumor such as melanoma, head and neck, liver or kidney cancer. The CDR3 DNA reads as TGTGCCAGCAGTTACTCGGCAGGGAACACTGAAGCTTTCTTT. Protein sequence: CASSYSAGNTEAFF.